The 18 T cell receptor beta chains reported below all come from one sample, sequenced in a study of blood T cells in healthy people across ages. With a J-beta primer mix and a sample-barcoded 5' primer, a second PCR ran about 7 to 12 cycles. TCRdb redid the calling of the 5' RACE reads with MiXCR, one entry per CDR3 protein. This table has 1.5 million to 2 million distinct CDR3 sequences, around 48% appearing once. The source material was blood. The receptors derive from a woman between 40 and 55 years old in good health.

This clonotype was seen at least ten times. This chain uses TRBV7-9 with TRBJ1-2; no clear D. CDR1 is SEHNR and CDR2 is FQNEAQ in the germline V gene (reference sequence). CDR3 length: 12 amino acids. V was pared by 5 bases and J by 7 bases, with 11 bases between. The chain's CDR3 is CASSLDGSGYTF. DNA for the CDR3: TGTGCCAGCAGCCTAGACGGGTCTGGCTACACCTTC. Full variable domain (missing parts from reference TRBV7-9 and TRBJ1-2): DTGVSQNPRHKITKRGQNVTFRCDPISEHNRLYWYRQTLGQGPEFLTYFQNEAQLEKSRLLSDRFSAERPKGSFSTLEIQRTEQGDSAMYLCASSLDGSGYTFGSGTRLTVV.

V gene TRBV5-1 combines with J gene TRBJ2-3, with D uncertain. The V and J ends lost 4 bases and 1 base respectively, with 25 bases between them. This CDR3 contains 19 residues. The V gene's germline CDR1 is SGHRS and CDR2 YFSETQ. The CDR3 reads CASSPQPSITRWGTDTQYF. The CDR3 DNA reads TGCGCCAGCAGCCCCCAACCCTCTATAACGCGCTGGGGCACAGATACGCAGTATTTT.

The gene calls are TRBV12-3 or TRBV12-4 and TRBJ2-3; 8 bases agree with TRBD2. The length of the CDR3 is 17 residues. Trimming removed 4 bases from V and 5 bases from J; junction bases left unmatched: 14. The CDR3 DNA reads TGTGCCAGCAGTTCCCGGGGAGCGGGGGCGAGCGTAGATACGCAGTATTTT. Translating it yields CASSSRGAGASVDTQYF.

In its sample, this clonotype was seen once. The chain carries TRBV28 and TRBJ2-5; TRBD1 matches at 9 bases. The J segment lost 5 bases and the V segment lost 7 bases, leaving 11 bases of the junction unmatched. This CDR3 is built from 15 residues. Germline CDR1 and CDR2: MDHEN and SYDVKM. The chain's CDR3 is CASTPFTGGRETQYF. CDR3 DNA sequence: TGTGCCAGCACCCCGTTCACAGGGGGCCGGGAGACCCAGTACTTC. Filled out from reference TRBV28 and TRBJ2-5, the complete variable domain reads DVKVTQSSRYLVKRTGEKVFLECVQDMDHENMFWYRQDPGLGLRLIYFSYDVKMKEKGDIPEGYSVSREKKERFSLILESASTNQTSMYLCASTPFTGGRETQYFGPGTRLLVL.

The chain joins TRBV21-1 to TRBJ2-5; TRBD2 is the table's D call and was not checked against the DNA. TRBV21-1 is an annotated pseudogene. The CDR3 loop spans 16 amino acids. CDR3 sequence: CASSKCLAGDQETQYF. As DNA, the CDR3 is TGTGCCAGCAGCAAGTGCCTAGCGGGGGACCAAGAGACCCAGTACTTC.

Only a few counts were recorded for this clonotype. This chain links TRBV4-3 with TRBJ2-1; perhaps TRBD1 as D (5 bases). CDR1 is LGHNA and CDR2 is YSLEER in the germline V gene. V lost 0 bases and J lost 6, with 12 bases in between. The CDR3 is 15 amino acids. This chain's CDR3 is CASSQDEGVLNEQFF. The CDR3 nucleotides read TGCGCCAGCAGCCAAGACGAAGGGGTCCTCAATGAGCAGTTCTTC.

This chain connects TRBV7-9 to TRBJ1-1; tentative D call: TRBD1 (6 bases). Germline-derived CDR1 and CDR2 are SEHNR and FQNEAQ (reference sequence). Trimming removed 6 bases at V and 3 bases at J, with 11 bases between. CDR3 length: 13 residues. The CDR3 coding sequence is TGTGCCAGCAGTAATCCAGGGGACACTGAAGCTTTCTTT. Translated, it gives CASSNPGDTEAFF.

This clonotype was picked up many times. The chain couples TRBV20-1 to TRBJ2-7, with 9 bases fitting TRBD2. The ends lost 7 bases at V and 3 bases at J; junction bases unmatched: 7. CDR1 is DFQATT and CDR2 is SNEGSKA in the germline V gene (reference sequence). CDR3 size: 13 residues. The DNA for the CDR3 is TGCAGTGTCCCGAAGACTAGCGGCTACGAGCAGTACTTC. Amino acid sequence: CSVPKTSGYEQYF.

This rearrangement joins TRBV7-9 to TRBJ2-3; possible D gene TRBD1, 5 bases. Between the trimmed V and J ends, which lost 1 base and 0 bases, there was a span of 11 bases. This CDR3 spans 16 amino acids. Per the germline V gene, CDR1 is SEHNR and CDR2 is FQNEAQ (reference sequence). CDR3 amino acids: CASSLGDRASTDTQYF. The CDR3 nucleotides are TGTGCCAGCAGCTTAGGAGACAGAGCCAGCACAGATACGCAGTATTTT.

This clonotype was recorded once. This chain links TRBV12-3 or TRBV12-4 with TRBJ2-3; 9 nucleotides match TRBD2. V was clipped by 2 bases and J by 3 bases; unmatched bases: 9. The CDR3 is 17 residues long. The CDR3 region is CASSLSGGTQLTDTQYF. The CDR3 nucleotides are TGTGCCAGCAGTTTAAGCGGGGGGACACAACTTACAGATACGCAGTATTTT.

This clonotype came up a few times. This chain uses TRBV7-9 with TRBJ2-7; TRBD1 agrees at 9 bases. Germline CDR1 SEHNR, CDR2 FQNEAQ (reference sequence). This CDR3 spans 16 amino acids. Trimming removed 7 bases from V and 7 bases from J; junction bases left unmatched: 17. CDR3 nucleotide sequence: TGTGCCAGCATCAATGCGGGACAGGGCCTTCTGTGGGAGCAGTACTTC. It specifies CASINAGQGLLWEQYF.

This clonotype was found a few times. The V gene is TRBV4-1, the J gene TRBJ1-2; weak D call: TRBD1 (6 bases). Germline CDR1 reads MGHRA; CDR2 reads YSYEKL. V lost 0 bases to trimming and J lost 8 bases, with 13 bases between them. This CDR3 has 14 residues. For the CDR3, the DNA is TGCGCCAGCAGCCAAGACCAGGGGCTGGGCGGCTACACCTTC. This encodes CASSQDQGLGGYTF.

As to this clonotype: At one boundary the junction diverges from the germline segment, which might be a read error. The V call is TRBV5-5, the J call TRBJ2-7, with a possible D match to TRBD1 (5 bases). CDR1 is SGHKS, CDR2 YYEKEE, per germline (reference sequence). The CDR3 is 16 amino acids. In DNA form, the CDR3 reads TGTGCCGGCAGCAAACTCCCGGACCAGGGATCCTACGAGCAGTACTTC. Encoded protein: CAGSKLPDQGSYEQYF.

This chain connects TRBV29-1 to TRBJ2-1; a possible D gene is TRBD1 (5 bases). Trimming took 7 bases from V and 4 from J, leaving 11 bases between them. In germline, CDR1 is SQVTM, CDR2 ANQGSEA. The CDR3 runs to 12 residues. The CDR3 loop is CSEFTGYNEQFF. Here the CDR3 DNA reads TGCAGCGAATTTACAGGATACAATGAGCAGTTCTTC.

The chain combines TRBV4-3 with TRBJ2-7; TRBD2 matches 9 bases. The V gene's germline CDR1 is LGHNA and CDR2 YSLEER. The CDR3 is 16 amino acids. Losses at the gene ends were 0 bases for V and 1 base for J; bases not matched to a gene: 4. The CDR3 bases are TGCGCCAGCAGCCAAGAGGTGCGGGGGGGTTCCTACGAGCAGTACTTC. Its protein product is CASSQEVRGGSYEQYF.

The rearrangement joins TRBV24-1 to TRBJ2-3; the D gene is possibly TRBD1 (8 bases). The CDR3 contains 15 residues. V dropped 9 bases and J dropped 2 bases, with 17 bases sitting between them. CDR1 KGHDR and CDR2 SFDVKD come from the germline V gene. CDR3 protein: CATGGDRSFTDTQYF. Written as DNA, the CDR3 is TGTGCCACCGGGGGGGACAGGAGCTTCACAGATACGCAGTATTTT.

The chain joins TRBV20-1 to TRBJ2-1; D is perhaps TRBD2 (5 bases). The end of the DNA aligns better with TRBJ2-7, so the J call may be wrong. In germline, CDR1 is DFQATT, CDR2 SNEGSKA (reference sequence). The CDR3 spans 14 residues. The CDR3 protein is CSARGSSSYNEQYF. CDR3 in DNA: TGCAGTGCTAGAGGTAGTTCTAGCTACAATGAGCAGTACTTC.

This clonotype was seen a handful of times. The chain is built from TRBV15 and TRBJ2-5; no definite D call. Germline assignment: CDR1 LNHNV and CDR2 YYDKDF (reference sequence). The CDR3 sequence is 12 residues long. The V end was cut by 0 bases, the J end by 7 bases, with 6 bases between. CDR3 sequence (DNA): TGTGCCACCAGCAGAGATTTGTGGACCCAGTACTTC. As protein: CATSRDLWTQYF.